These 25 T cell receptor beta chains share one sample of origin, sequenced in a study of blood T cell repertoires in COVID-19. Repertoires were generated with immunoSEQ multiplex PCR, while TCRdb's copy carries only in-frame clones and drops some. The data show around 210,000 clones, roughly four fifths seen once. The sample comprised peripheral blood. All receptors derive from a woman aged 80 or older with COVID-19, enrolled during active disease.

The rearrangement links TRBV11-2 to TRBJ2-1; TRBD2 matches 7 bases. The CDR3 spans 14 residues. Losses at the gene ends were 5 bases for V and 10 bases for J; bases not matched to a gene: 11. CDR1 and CDR2 (germline): SGHAT, FQNNGV. CDR3 loop: CASSPRAGVWEQFF. The CDR3 bases are TGTGCCAGCAGCCCCCGGGCGGGGGTCTGGGAGCAGTTCTTC.

Only a few counts were recorded for this clone. This sequence joins TRBV4-2 and TRBJ2-2; maybe TRBD1 (5 bases). In germline, CDR1 is LGHNA, CDR2 YNFKEQ. This CDR3 spans 15 amino acids. Trimming left V 3 bases short and J 5 bases short, with 13 bases between. The DNA of the CDR3 is TGTGCCAGCAGCCACAGAGACCAGGGTACCGGGGAGCTGTTTTTT. Encoded protein: CASSHRDQGTGELFF.

The chain joins TRBV3-1 (or the pseudogene TRBV3-2) to TRBJ1-1; 7 positions match TRBD1. The CDR3 is 17 residues long. Germline V gene lookup returns CDR1 LGHDT and CDR2 YNNKEL (reference sequence). J lost 1 base, V lost 6 bases, and 14 bases had no gene match. The CDR3 DNA reads TGTGCCAGCAGTCTCGACAGGGTAGGAGGAGAGAACACTGAAGCTTTCTTT. Its translation: CASSLDRVGGENTEAFF.

The CDR3 loop is CASSSYSGANVLTF. CDR3 DNA sequence: TGTGCCAGCAGTTCTTACTCTGGGGCCAACGTCCTGACTTTC. The chain has TRBV27 and TRBJ2-6, with D unresolved. The V gene's germline CDR1 is MNHEY and CDR2 SMNVEV (reference sequence). V was pared by 4 bases and J by 0 bases, with 4 bases between. The CDR3 totals 14 residues. Drawing the rest from reference TRBV27 and TRBJ2-6, the complete variable domain is EAQVTQNPRYLITVTGKKLTVTCSQNMNHEYMSWYRQDPGLGLRQIYYSMNVEVTDKGDVPEGYKVSRKEKRNFPLILESPSPNQTSLYFCASSSYSGANVLTFGAGSRLTVL.

The chain joins TRBV19 to TRBJ1-2; 10 positions agree with TRBD1. The J segment lost 4 bases and the V segment lost 5 bases, leaving 7 bases of the junction unmatched. Germline V gene data show CDR1 as LNHDA and CDR2 as SQIVND (reference sequence). This CDR3 is 15 amino acids long. In DNA form, the CDR3 reads TGTGCCAGTAGTGTCGGGACAGGGGTACCCTATGGCTACACCTTC. It specifies CASSVGTGVPYGYTF.

V and J are TRBV7-3 and TRBJ2-7; 8 bases align to TRBD1. The CDR3 consists of 15 residues. V was pared by 5 bases and J by 3 bases, with 9 bases of the junction left unmatched. Germline V CDR1 and CDR2: SGHTA, FQGTGA. The CDR3 DNA reads TGTGCCAGCAGCGTCGACAGGGGTTCCATCTACGAGCAGTACTTC. Protein: CASSVDRGSIYEQYF.

This clone is a singleton in its sample. V and J are TRBV11-3 and TRBJ1-3; D is ambiguous. V was pared by 3 bases and J by 0 bases, with 9 bases between. Germline CDR1 SGHNT, CDR2 YENEEA. The CDR3 has 15 amino acids. The chain's CDR3 is CASSFSGNSGNTIYF. Here the CDR3 DNA reads TGTGCCAGCAGCTTCTCCGGGAACTCTGGAAACACCATATATTTT.

The chain carries TRBV7-6 and TRBJ2-2, with 12 bases fitting TRBD2. V lost 5 bases to trimming and J lost 2 bases; unmatched junction nucleotides: 9. The CDR3 consists of 18 residues. CDR1 SGHVS and CDR2 FNYEAQ come from the germline V gene. The CDR3 nucleotides are TGTGCCAGCAGCCTACAGACTAGCGGGGGTGTCAACACCGGGGAGCTGTTTTTT. Amino acids: CASSLQTSGGVNTGELFF. Full variable domain (outside the CDR3, taken from reference TRBV7-6 and TRBJ2-2): GAGVSQSPRYKVTKRGQDVALRCDPISGHVSLYWYRQALGQGPEFLTYFNYEAQQDKSGLPNDRFSAERPEGSISTLTIQRTEQRDSAMYRCASSLQTSGGVNTGELFFGEGSRLTVL.

The V and J genes are TRBV10-3 and TRBJ1-6; 7 bases fit TRBD1. Germline V gene data show CDR1 as ENHRY and CDR2 as SYGVKD. The ends lost 8 bases at V and 8 bases at J; junction bases unmatched: 9. CDR3 length: 14 amino acids. DNA for the CDR3: TGTGCCATCGCGGCAGGGGGGTGGTATTCACCCCTCCACTTT. Translating gives CAIAAGGWYSPLHF.

The rearrangement uses TRBV5-1 and TRBJ1-5; perhaps TRBD1 as D (6 bases). The CDR3 loop spans 13 amino acids. The germline CDR1 and CDR2 sequences are SGHRS and YFSETQ. V lost 0 bases, J lost 9 bases, and 10 bases lay in between. The CDR3 DNA reads as TGCGCCAGCAGCTTGGAAGGGGGGGGGCCCCAGCATTTT. Translating it yields CASSLEGGGPQHF.

CDR3 in DNA: TGTGCCAGCATGGGGACAGGGGTTCCCGGCACTGAAGCTTTCTTT. Protein: CASMGTGVPGTEAFF. The V gene is TRBV6-6, the J gene TRBJ1-1; 10 nucleotides agree with TRBD1. The CDR3 spans 15 residues. Trimming removed 7 bases from V and 4 bases from J; junction bases left unmatched: 9. CDR1 MNHNY and CDR2 SVGAGI come from the germline V gene (reference sequence).

The chain recombines TRBV5-1 with TRBJ1-5; D gene unclear. V was trimmed by 0 bases and J by 0 bases, leaving 10 bases between them. The germline CDR1 and CDR2 sequences are SGHRS and YFSETQ. The CDR3 covers 16 residues. The CDR3 protein is CASSLGAGLSNQPQHF. The CDR3 coding sequence is TGCGCCAGCAGCTTGGGGGCAGGACTTAGCAATCAGCCCCAGCATTTT.

The rearrangement joins TRBV6-5 to TRBJ1-6; D ambiguous. The germline gives CDR1 MNHEY, CDR2 SVGAGI. V was clipped by 2 bases and J by 9 bases, with 14 bases between them. The CDR3 is made up of 15 amino acids. The CDR3, as DNA: TGTGCCAGCAGTTACCGCCGGTGGGCAACTTCACCCCTCCACTTT. This sequence encodes CASSYRRWATSPLHF.

This clone has just one count. V and J are TRBV7-9 and TRBJ2-5; D gene unclear. The end of the DNA aligns better with TRBJ2-7, so the J call may be wrong. Germline lookup yields CDR1 SEHNR and CDR2 FQNEAQ (reference sequence). The CDR3 consists of 13 residues. CDR3 amino acids: CASSPTASYEQYF. The DNA of the CDR3 is TGTGCCAGCAGCCCGACTGCCTCCTACGAGCAGTACTTC.

The chain is built from TRBV6-5 and TRBJ1-3; 8 bases match TRBD1. Germline V CDR1 and CDR2: MNHEY, SVGAGI. The CDR3 is 15 amino acids. V lost 2 bases to trimming and J lost 3 bases; unmatched junction nucleotides: 3. The CDR3 loop reads CASSYDRGGGNTIYF. For the CDR3, the DNA is TGTGCCAGCAGTTACGACAGGGGAGGTGGAAACACCATATATTTT.

The chain links TRBV7-8 to TRBJ1-3, with TRBD1 matching 9 bases. After removal of 5 bases from V and 0 bases from J, the junction contained 11 bases not matched to a gene. The CDR3 has 18 residues. Germline V gene data show CDR1 as SGHVS and CDR2 as FQNEAQ. The CDR3 spells CASSDNPGQGSSGNTIYF. The CDR3 nucleotides are TGTGCCAGCAGCGATAATCCGGGACAGGGCAGCTCTGGAAACACCATATATTTT.

This sequence joins TRBV5-1 and TRBJ2-7, with 11 bases identical to TRBD1. This CDR3 spans 14 amino acids. J was trimmed by 5 bases and V by 4 bases; bases with no gene match: 5. The germline V gene has CDR1 SGHRS and CDR2 YFSETQ. The CDR3 protein is CASSQGQGAHEQYF. CDR3 DNA: TGCGCCAGCAGCCAAGGACAGGGGGCCCACGAGCAGTACTTC.

J is TRBJ1-4 and V is TRBV29-1, with D perhaps TRBD1 (6 bases). V was cut by 7 bases and J by 0 bases, with 12 bases left in between. The CDR3 is made up of 14 amino acids. In germline, CDR1 is SQVTM, CDR2 ANQGSEA. CDR3 nucleotide sequence: TGCAGCGGCGGGGGGGCTGCAACTAATGAAAAACTGTTTTTT. Its protein product is CSGGGAATNEKLFF.

The gene calls are TRBV6-5 and TRBJ1-1, with a possible D match to TRBD1 (6 bases). Trimming pared 7 bases from V and 6 bases from J, leaving 15 bases between. This CDR3 spans 13 amino acids. Per germline, CDR1 MNHEY and CDR2 SVGAGI. CDR3 bases: TGTGCCAGCATCACTAACGGACAGTCTGAAGCTTTCTTT. This codes for CASITNGQSEAFF.

This chain joins TRBV28 and TRBJ1-3; 10 bases are shared with TRBD1. Losses at the gene ends were 7 bases for V and 1 base for J; bases not matched to a gene: 4. Looked up from germline, CDR1 is MDHEN and CDR2 is SYDVKM. The CDR3 has 15 residues. The CDR3 sequence: CASKGDRGSGNTIYF. In DNA form, the CDR3 reads TGTGCCAGCAAGGGGGACAGGGGATCTGGAAACACCATATATTTT.

The chain joins TRBV6-1 to TRBJ1-2, with D hard to call. The germline V gene encodes CDR1 MNHNS and CDR2 SASEGT. The CDR3 is 14 amino acids. V shed 3 bases and J shed 10 bases, with 18 bases lying between them. The CDR3 DNA reads TGTGCCAGCAGTGACCCACACGGAGATAGTGCCTACACCTTC. As protein: CASSDPHGDSAYTF.

This clone was found once. The J gene is TRBJ1-2, the V gene TRBV3-1 (or the pseudogene TRBV3-2); no clear D gene. The germline CDR1 and CDR2 sequences are LGHDT and YNNKEL (reference sequence). The CDR3 has 16 amino acids. V was cut by 0 bases and J by 4 bases, with 15 bases left in between. The CDR3: CASSQDQGGTVYGYTF. The CDR3 nucleotides are TGTGCCAGCAGCCAAGATCAAGGCGGCACTGTCTATGGCTACACCTTC.

This clone was detected once. The chain links TRBV29-1 to TRBJ1-3, with 7 bases aligning to TRBD1. The J segment lost 0 bases and the V segment lost 4 bases, leaving 12 bases of the junction unmatched. The CDR3 loop spans 17 amino acids. CDR1 SQVTM and CDR2 ANQGSEA come from the germline V gene. The CDR3 coding sequence is TGCAGCGTTGCCAGGGGGTCCTCTGGATACTCTGGAAACACCATATATTTT. This encodes CSVARGSSGYSGNTIYF.

V usage is TRBV5-1 and J usage is TRBJ1-4, with 7 bases that match TRBD1. CDR1 is SGHRS and CDR2 is YFSETQ in the germline V gene. The CDR3 runs to 15 residues. The J segment lost 7 bases and the V segment lost 0 bases, leaving 6 bases of the junction unmatched. The CDR3 coding sequence is TGCGCCAGCAGCTTGGAAGGGGGCTTTGGTGAAAAACTGTTTTTT. This encodes CASSLEGGFGEKLFF.

The chain recombines TRBV6-5 with TRBJ1-1; maybe TRBD1 (5 bases). The CDR3 length is 14 residues. Trimming stripped 2 bases from V and 0 bases from J, with 7 bases between. Germline CDR1 and CDR2: MNHEY and SVGAGI. The CDR3 DNA reads TGTGCCAGCAGTTACGACAGATTGAACACTGAAGCTTTCTTT. Its protein product is CASSYDRLNTEAFF.